Listed below are T cell receptor beta chains from one sample, sequenced in a study of shared clonotypes between healthy human individuals. Sequencing used immunoSEQ multiplex PCR; TCRdb keeps in-frame clones, though not all of them. The data show around 2.5 million clones, 80% to 95% seen once. The sequenced sample consisted of naive CD4+ T cells from PBMCs. The receptors derive from a man between 18 and 35 years old in good health. Some clones in this sample may be carry-over from other donors' samples. CDR3s include the opening cysteine and the closing phenylalanine or tryptophan. Each record gives: clone size, V gene, J gene, D gene, CDR3 DNA, CDR3 protein. D genes are given only for firm matches. Not every row has a clone size; where given, it reads once, few, many or a size class.

NA	TRBV18	TRBJ1-5	NA	TGTGCCAGCTCACCAGGCGGCGGGAGCAATCAGCCCCAGCATTTT	CASSPGGGSNQPQHF
NA	TRBV7-7	TRBJ2-5	NA	TGTGCCAGCAGCCCTCGATCCCTGGGAGAGACCCAGTACTTC	CASSPRSLGETQYF
NA	TRBV5-1	TRBJ2-4	NA	TGCGCCAGCAGCCTAACTCCCTACGGTGCCAAAAACATTCAGTACTTC	CASSLTPYGAKNIQYF
NA	TRBV6-5	TRBJ2-1	NA	TGTGCCAGCAGAACAACAGGGTTCCAGTTCTTC	CASRTTGFQFF
NA	TRBV9	TRBJ2-2	NA	TGTGCCAGCAGCGTAGGTAGGATTGGCACCGGGGAGCTGTTTTTT	CASSVGRIGTGELFF
once	TRBV6-1	TRBJ2-7	TRBD1	TGTGCCAGCAGAGGACAGGGAAGTTCCTACGAGCAGTACTTC	CASRGQGSSYEQYF
NA	TRBV7-9	TRBJ1-2	NA	TGTGCCAGCAGCTTAGCGTATGGGGGGCACTATGGCTACACCTTC	CASSLAYGGHYGYTF
NA	TRBV7-3	TRBJ2-5	NA	TGTGCCAGCAGCTTTAATAGCGCGACCCCAACCCAGTACTTC	CASSFNSATPTQYF
NA	TRBV7-6	TRBJ1-2	NA	TGTGCCAGCAGCTTAGCGCGACAGAGCGGCTACACCTTC	CASSLARQSGYTF
NA	TRBV6-6	TRBJ2-7	NA	TGTGCCAGCAGTTATTTCACCAGCGGTAGCTCCTACGAGCAGTACTTC	CASSYFTSGSSYEQYF
once	TRBV9	TRBJ2-1	NA	TGTGCCAGCAGCGTAAGGGGTTACAATGAGCAGTTCTTC	CASSVRGYNEQFF
NA	TRBV4-3	TRBJ1-3	NA	TGCGCCAGCAGCCAAGAGTATGGAAGCTCTGGAAACACCATATATTTT	CASSQEYGSSGNTIYF
NA	TRBV6-6	TRBJ2-5	NA	TGTGCCAGCAGTTACTCACAGTCAGGGGGGGAGACCCAGTACTTC	CASSYSQSGGETQYF
once	TRBV2	TRBJ1-6	NA	TGTGCCAGCAGTGACAGCAATTCACCCCTCCACTTT	CASSDSNSPLHF
NA	TRBV28	TRBJ1-5	TRBD1	TGTGCCAGCAGTTTAAGTAAGGGGGCCCAGAATCAGCCCCAGCATTTT	CASSLSKGAQNQPQHF
NA	TRBV5-4	TRBJ2-5	NA	TGTGCCAGCCAGAAGGCTGGGAGGGAGACCCAGTACTTC	CASQKAGRETQYF
NA	TRBV11-2	TRBJ2-2	TRBD1	TGTGCCAGCAGCTCTACAGGGGGCCGGGGTGGCCGAGAGCTGTTTTTT	CASSSTGGRGGRELFF
NA	TRBV2	TRBJ2-3	TRBD2	TGTGCCAGCAGACGGAGGACTAGCGGGAACACAGATACGCAGTATTTT	CASRRRTSGNTDTQYF
NA	TRBV2	TRBJ1-1	NA	TGTGCCAGCAGTGGTCAGTGGACTGAAGCTTTCTTT	CASSGQWTEAFF
NA	TRBV6-5	TRBJ1-2	NA	TGTGCCAGCAGGTCCCAGGGTGACTATGGCTACACCTTC	CASRSQGDYGYTF
NA	TRBV6-5	TRBJ2-3	NA	TGTGCCAGCAGTTACTGGCAGAGCACAGATACGCAGTATTTT	CASSYWQSTDTQYF
NA	TRBV6-6	TRBJ2-3	NA	TGTGCCAGCAGGTGGGGCCCCACAGATACGCAGTATTTT	CASRWGPTDTQYF
NA	TRBV11-1	TRBJ2-3	NA	TGTGCCAGCAGGCAGACAGGGACTGATACGCAGTATTTT	CASRQTGTDTQYF
once	TRBV28	TRBJ2-7	TRBD2	TGTGCCAGCAGTACCCGACTAGCGGGAGGAGGGGAGCAGTACTTC	CASSTRLAGGGEQYF
NA	TRBV7-2	TRBJ1-1	NA	TGTGCCAGCAGCTTAGCAGGGGTTGCTTTCTTT	CASSLAGVAFF
NA	TRBV4-2	TRBJ1-3	NA	TGTGCCAGCAGCCAAGATCGGACTGAGGGAAACACCATATATTTT	CASSQDRTEGNTIYF
NA	TRBV7-2	TRBJ2-3	TRBD2	TGTGCCAGCAGCTTAGCCCCTCGGGCTAGCGGGAGGGCCGGAGATACGCAGTATTTT	CASSLAPRASGRAGDTQYF
NA	TRBV19	TRBJ2-7	NA	TGTGCCAGTAGTACAGGGGACCGTAGGGAATACGAGCAGTACTTC	CASSTGDRREYEQYF
NA	TRBV28	TRBJ1-1	NA	TGTGCCAGCAGTTTATTTTCCGCTATGAACACTGAAGCTTTCTTT	CASSLFSAMNTEAFF
NA	TRBV21-1	TRBJ2-2	NA	TGTGCCAGCAGCAAGGTATCGGCTTCCGGGGGTCCCGGGGAGCTGTTTTTT	CASSKVSASGGPGELFF
once	TRBV4-1	TRBJ1-2	NA	TGCGCCAGCAGCCAGGGGCCTTTGAGGGGCGGCTACACCTTC	CASSQGPLRGGYTF
once	TRBV6-5	TRBJ2-2	NA	TGTGCCAGCAGTTACGGGGCTGCTAACACCGGGGAGCTGTTTTTT	CASSYGAANTGELFF
NA	TRBV5-1	TRBJ1-5	NA	TGCGCCAGCAGCTTAGGGGGGACGGAACAGCCCCAGCATTTT	CASSLGGTEQPQHF
NA	TRBV5-4	TRBJ2-1	TRBD2	TGTGCCAGCAGCTCGAGATCCGGGACTAGCGGAGGCAACTCCTACAATGAGCAGTTCTTC	CASSSRSGTSGGNSYNEQFF
NA	TRBV19	TRBJ2-4	TRBD1	TGTGCCAGTAGTATAGTTAGAGGGGGCGGATCGACCAAAAACATTCAGTACTTC	CASSIVRGGGSTKNIQYF
NA	TRBV7-2	TRBJ2-3	TRBD2	TGTGCCAGCAGCCCCGGGGGGCTAGCGGGAGGAACCATGGATACGCAGTATTTT	CASSPGGLAGGTMDTQYF